This T cell receptor beta chain stems from a study of vaccination effects on CD4 cells after COVID-19. Study-level background: The two convalescent patients provided samples 16 days and one week before vaccination.

Here immunoSEQ multiplex PCR was the method, and the copy in TCRdb shows in-frame clones only, minus some. The sample lists more than 35,000 clones; roughly 70% were seen once. As concerns this clone: Its specificity is unknown.

V dropped 5 bases and J dropped 0 bases, with 5 bases sitting between them. CDR1 SGHTA and CDR2 FQGTGA come from the germline V gene. CDR3 size: 14 residues. Using viral peptide pools, the ViraFEST assay grew out antigen-specific CD4+ T cells prior to sequencing. At the end of around 11 days of culture, CD4+ T cells were isolated. This person caught SARS-CoV-2 sometime from March to December 2020, and PCR testing confirmed the infection. Each culture well received under 2.5 million PBMC. These cells were then cultured in IMDM with 9 to 10 IU/ml IL-2 and 10 ug/ml peptides. The chain recombines TRBV7-3 with TRBJ2-6; D is ambiguous. Specimen: CD4+ T cells from PBMCs cultured with a peptide pool, collected before COVID-19 vaccination. This clonotype was obtained from a human donor who had a prior SARS-CoV-2 infection. The CDR3 DNA sequence: TGTGCCAGCAGCCCCGACTCTGGGGCCAACGTCCTGACTTTC. Its protein is CASSPDSGANVLTF.